This T cell receptor (beta chain) was found in a study of regulatory T cells in long-lasting Graves disease. This CDR3 is built from 16 residues. Trimming cost V 0 bases and J 10 bases, with 21 bases left between them. The germline CDR1 and CDR2 sequences are LGHNA and YSLEER. iRepertoire HTBI primers and Arm-PCR of CDR3 regions built TCR beta libraries. In TCRdb, the multiplex PCR reads were re-called with MiXCR into one record per CDR3 protein. Of roughly 560,000 distinct CDR3 sequences listed, more than 10% are singletons. Time point defined: newly diagnosed GD, antithyroid drugs for less than 3 months. The TCR library was made from RNA that had been extracted from PBMCs in TRIzol. At least ten counts were recorded for this clonotype. These data also formed part of another study, on T cells in Graves' hyperthyroidism and ophthalmopathy. Turning to that study: Stable hyperthyroidism and ophthalmopathy were separated using 13 V-J signatures. The model anticipated ophthalmopathy a median about six months pre-onset.

The rearrangement uses TRBV4-3 and TRBJ1-1; the D gene is possibly TRBD1 (5 bases). Sequenced here: peripheral blood mononuclear cells (PBMCs), sampled at new diagnosis, from a patient treated with antithyroid drugs. This TCR came from a woman aged 30 to 39 with Graves disease. CDR3 DNA sequence: TGCGCCAGCAGCCAAGATCCCCCCCCACAGGTGGCCGGAGCTTTCTTT. It is translated as CASSQDPPPQVAGAFF.